This is a list of T cell receptor beta chains from one sample in a study of shared clonotypes between healthy human individuals. The data were produced by immunoSEQ multiplex PCR, yet TCRdb's version contains in-frame clones alone and is incomplete. The table includes about 1,900,000 clones, around 96% detected once. The material sequenced was naive CD8+ T cells sorted from blood. The origin of the receptors is a man younger than 30 in good health. CDR3s include the opening cysteine and the closing phenylalanine or tryptophan. The order of the fields is J gene, clone size, D gene, V gene, CDR3 DNA, CDR3 protein. A D gene is named only where the DNA matches it firmly. A clone size is listed for some rows: how often the clone was seen (once, few, many), or a class if it is expanded.

j_gene: TRBJ2-2; abundance: NA; d_gene: NA; v_gene: TRBV9; CDR3nt: TGTGCCAGCATGCAGGCGAACACCGGGGAGCTGTTTTTT; CDR3aa: CASMQANTGELFF
j_gene: TRBJ1-2; abundance: NA; d_gene: NA; v_gene: TRBV19; CDR3nt: TGTGCCAGTAGTATAGATCTCAAGTTGGACCCCTATGGCTACACCTTC; CDR3aa: CASSIDLKLDPYGYTF
j_gene: TRBJ2-1; abundance: NA; d_gene: NA; v_gene: TRBV6-1; CDR3nt: TGTGCCAGCAGTGAAGCGGCCTACTCCTACAATGAGCAGTTCTTC; CDR3aa: CASSEAAYSYNEQFF
j_gene: TRBJ2-7; abundance: NA; d_gene: NA; v_gene: TRBV27; CDR3nt: TGTGCCAGCAGTTTGAAGAGGGGTCAGTCCAGCGAGCAGTACTTC; CDR3aa: CASSLKRGQSSEQYF
j_gene: TRBJ1-4; abundance: NA; d_gene: TRBD1; v_gene: TRBV14; CDR3nt: TGTGCCAGCAGTCGGGACAGTGAAAAACTGTTTTTT; CDR3aa: CASSRDSEKLFF
j_gene: TRBJ2-7; abundance: NA; d_gene: TRBD2; v_gene: TRBV13; CDR3nt: TGTGCCAGCAGCGGCGGGGGAGGGCTTGAATCCTACGAGCAGTACTTC; CDR3aa: CASSGGGGLESYEQYF
j_gene: TRBJ1-2; abundance: NA; d_gene: NA; v_gene: TRBV9; CDR3nt: TGTGCCAGCAGCGTAGACAGGGAAGGGAAAAACTATGGCTACACCTTC; CDR3aa: CASSVDREGKNYGYTF
j_gene: TRBJ1-5; abundance: once; d_gene: NA; v_gene: TRBV6-5; CDR3nt: TGTGCCAGCAGCTCAACAGGGAGCGGCAATCAGCCCCAGCATTTT; CDR3aa: CASSSTGSGNQPQHF
j_gene: TRBJ1-4; abundance: NA; d_gene: TRBD1; v_gene: TRBV27; CDR3nt: TGTGCCAGCAGTCCGACAGGGACTAATGAAAAACTGTTTTTT; CDR3aa: CASSPTGTNEKLFF
j_gene: TRBJ2-3; abundance: NA; d_gene: NA; v_gene: TRBV7-3; CDR3nt: TGTGCCAGCAGCTCCGACGTAGGGGGCACAGATACGCAGTATTTT; CDR3aa: CASSSDVGGTDTQYF
j_gene: TRBJ2-1; abundance: NA; d_gene: NA; v_gene: TRBV6-5; CDR3nt: TGTGCCAGCAGTGAGCGGGTGTACAATGAGCAGTTCTTC; CDR3aa: CASSERVYNEQFF
j_gene: TRBJ2-2; abundance: NA; d_gene: TRBD1; v_gene: TRBV6-1; CDR3nt: TGTGCCAGCAGTGTTGACAGGGTCACCGGGGAGCTGTTTTTT; CDR3aa: CASSVDRVTGELFF
j_gene: TRBJ2-3; abundance: NA; d_gene: NA; v_gene: TRBV7-9; CDR3nt: TGTGCCAGCAGCTTCGGGTCAGATACGCAGTATTTT; CDR3aa: CASSFGSDTQYF
j_gene: TRBJ2-1; abundance: NA; d_gene: NA; v_gene: TRBV7-9; CDR3nt: TGTGCCAGCAGCTTGGAGGAATTCAATGAGCAGTTCTTC; CDR3aa: CASSLEEFNEQFF
j_gene: TRBJ2-7; abundance: NA; d_gene: TRBD1; v_gene: TRBV7-9; CDR3nt: TGTGCCAGCAGTACGACAGGGTCTAGTTACGAGCAGTACTTC; CDR3aa: CASSTTGSSYEQYF